This T cell receptor (beta chain) comes out of a study of shared T cell receptors in the human thymus. Repertoires were generated with immunoSEQ multiplex PCR, while TCRdb's copy carries only in-frame clones and drops some. Of about 710,000 clones listed, around 87% are singletons. V lost 0 bases, J lost 15 bases, and 6 bases stayed unmatched. The CDR3 runs to 13 residues. The germline gives CDR1 LGHNA, CDR2 YSLEER. This sample was shared with a second study, whose subject was human thymus T cells. This second study says: Those donating were healthy Finnish infants in corrective surgery for congenital heart defects.

This chain uses TRBV4-3 with TRBJ2-1; 9 nucleotides agree with TRBD2. The sequence came from a boy younger than two with a congenital heart defect. Sample: thymocytes. In DNA form, the CDR3 reads TGCGCCAGCAGCCAAGATTGTGGGACTAGCCTGTTCTTC. Translated, it gives CASSQDCGTSLFF.